These T cell receptor beta chains were read from a single sample in a study of early T cells in non-severe SARS-CoV-2 infection. TCRdb re-called the 5' RACE reads with MiXCR, one entry per CDR3 protein. The table shows around 89,000 distinct CDR3 sequences, with about 14% occurring only once. The sample taken for sequencing was whole blood. The receptors originated from an adult who was a healthcare worker with PCR-confirmed SARS-CoV-2 infection or an uninfected control (not recorded which). The CDR3 runs from the conserved cysteine through the conserved F or W. Fields, in order: D gene, J gene, V gene, clone size, CDR3 DNA, CDR3 protein. A D gene is named only where the DNA matches it firmly. Some rows mark clone size as missing; the rest say once, few, many or name a class of expanded clone.

>TRBD1|TRBJ2-1|TRBV29-1|NA
TGCAGCGTTGACCGGGACAGGGCCCACAATGAGCAGTTCTTC
CSVDRDRAHNEQFF
>TRBD1|TRBJ2-5|TRBV20-1|NA
TGCAGTGCTAGAAGCGGAGGACAGGCAACCGGTGCCCAGTACTTC
CSARSGGQATGAQYF
>NA|TRBJ2-1|TRBV18|NA
TGTGCCAGCTCACCAGCCTTAGCGAATGAGCAGTTCTTC
CASSPALANEQFF
>TRBD1|TRBJ2-5|TRBV9|NA
TGTGCCAGCAGCGCTCATGACAGGGAGCAAGAGACCCAGTACTTC
CASSAHDREQETQYF
>TRBD2|TRBJ2-1|TRBV3-1|few
TGTGCCAGCAGCCTCGATACTAGCGGGGTCGTTGAGCAGTTCTTC
CASSLDTSGVVEQFF
>TRBD2|TRBJ2-3|TRBV7-3|few
TGTGCCAGCAGCCTCCTAAGGACTAGCGGGGGTGAGGCAGATACGCAGTATTTT
CASSLLRTSGGEADTQYF
>NA|TRBJ2-3|TRBV7-6|NA
TGTGCCAGCAGCTTAGGGACTGCTCCTAGCACAGATACGCAGTATTTT
CASSLGTAPSTDTQYF
>NA|TRBJ2-1|TRBV7-8|few
TGTGCCAGCAGCTTAGGAGAGAATGAGCAGTTCTTC
CASSLGENEQFF
>TRBD2|TRBJ2-3|TRBV20-1|NA
TGCAGTGCTAGAGATAGGATCAGCGGGGGGAACACAGATACGCAGTATTTT
CSARDRISGGNTDTQYF
>NA|TRBJ1-4|TRBV29-1|few
TGCAGCGTTGAACGGCACCCGGGGGGCTTTGTAACTAATGAAAAACTGTTTTTT
CSVERHPGGFVTNEKLFF
>NA|TRBJ2-1|TRBV12-3/TRBV12-4|NA
TGTGCCAGCACCTCCCTAGGACCCGATGAGCAGTTCTTC
CASTSLGPDEQFF
>TRBD1|TRBJ1-1|TRBV5-6|few
TGTGCCAGCAGCTTTACAGGGGGGGACTTGAACACTGAAGCTTTCTTT
CASSFTGGDLNTEAFF
>TRBD1|TRBJ2-5|TRBV20-1|many
TGCAGTGCTAGACTGACAGGGAGACAAGAGACCCAGTACTTC
CSARLTGRQETQYF
>NA|TRBJ1-3|TRBV11-2|many
TGTGCCAGCAGCTTATCACAGATCACAGCCGGAAACACCATATATTTT
CASSLSQITAGNTIYF
>NA|TRBJ2-1|TRBV4-1|few
TGCGCCAGCAGCCAAGATGGGGACCCGTCGGGTGAGCAGTTCTTC
CASSQDGDPSGEQFF
>NA|TRBJ2-3|TRBV24-1|few
TGTGCCACCAGTGATTCTGAATTCGTGGATACGCAGTATTTT
CATSDSEFVDTQYF
>TRBD1|TRBJ2-4|TRBV4-1|NA
TGCGCCAGCACCCCGGGACAGGCTCTAAACATTCAGTACTTC
CASTPGQALNIQYF
>NA|TRBJ1-3|TRBV7-6|few
TGTGCCAGCAGCTTAGCAGGGCCAAACTCTGGAAACACCATATATTTT
CASSLAGPNSGNTIYF
>NA|TRBJ2-3|TRBV7-2|many
TGTGCCAGCAGGGACGCTAGGGGCAAAGATACGCAGTATTTT
CASRDARGKDTQYF
>NA|TRBJ1-3|TRBV29-1|few
TGCAGCGTTGTCAAGACTGGAAACACCATATATTTT
CSVVKTGNTIYF
>NA|TRBJ1-1|TRBV29-1|NA
TGCAGCGTACTACAGCGAGAGAACACTGAAGCTTTCTTT
CSVLQRENTEAFF
>NA|TRBJ1-4|TRBV2|many
TGTGCCAGCAGTTCGGACAGTACGCAAGAAAAACTGTTTTTT
CASSSDSTQEKLFF
>NA|TRBJ2-1|TRBV2|once
TGTGCCAGCAGCCAAACCGGGAATGAGCAGTTCTTC
CASSQTGNEQFF
>NA|TRBJ1-1|TRBV29-1|NA
TGCAGCGTTGACGGGCGCACTGAAGCTTTCTTT
CSVDGRTEAFF
>TRBD1|TRBJ1-2|TRBV3-1|NA
TGTGCCAGCAGCCAAGATCTGGACAGGGGCTATGGCTACACCTTC
CASSQDLDRGYGYTF
>NA|TRBJ1-1|TRBV20-1|many
TGCAGTGCTACCTTTCTGAACACTGAAGCTTTCTTT
CSATFLNTEAFF
>NA|TRBJ1-4|TRBV4-1|many
TGCGCCAGCAGCCCCGTCTCAAGTGAAAAACTGTTTTTT
CASSPVSSEKLFF
>NA|TRBJ1-1|TRBV20-1|once
TGCAGTGCTGAGGACAAGGTCGCTGAAGCTTTCTTT
CSAEDKVAEAFF
>TRBD2|TRBJ2-5|TRBV9|few
TGTGCCAGCAGCCCCATGAGACTAGCGGGGGGCCGGCGCCAGTACTTC
CASSPMRLAGGRRQYF
>NA|TRBJ2-3|TRBV4-1|few
TGCGCCAGCAGCCAAGGAAGGGGCGCGATCACAGATACGCAGTATTTT
CASSQGRGAITDTQYF
>NA|TRBJ1-2|TRBV20-1|many
TGCAGTGCTGAGTTACAAGGAAACTATGGCTACACCTTC
CSAELQGNYGYTF
>NA|TRBJ2-5|TRBV2|few
TGTGCCAGCAGACTAGGGGAGCAAGAGACCCAGTACTTC
CASRLGEQETQYF
>TRBD2|TRBJ2-3|TRBV5-1|many
TGCGCCAGCAGCTTGGTTTGGCGGACTAGCGGTTCTCGTCACACAGATACGCAGTATTTT
CASSLVWRTSGSRHTDTQYF
>TRBD1|TRBJ1-2|TRBV19|NA
TGTGCCACCGTAGACTTCGCCGGGACAGCTAACTATGGCTACACCTTC
CATVDFAGTANYGYTF
>NA|TRBJ1-2|TRBV3-1|many
TGTGCCAGCAGCTTTACCAACAGGGACGGCTACACCTTC
CASSFTNRDGYTF
>NA|TRBJ1-2|TRBV29-1|NA
TGCAGCGTTGAAGATCCGAACAGTCCTAACTATGGCTACACCTTC
CSVEDPNSPNYGYTF
>NA|TRBJ2-2|TRBV2|few
TGTGCCAGCAGTGAGCACAGGGTGAACACCGGGGAGCTGTTTTTT
CASSEHRVNTGELFF
>TRBD1|TRBJ1-2|TRBV28|NA
TGTGCCAGCAGCGGGACAGGGACCTATGGCTACACCTTC
CASSGTGTYGYTF
>NA|TRBJ1-1|TRBV30|few
TGTGCCTGGAGTGTACTGAGGTATGGAACTGAAGCTTTCTTT
CAWSVLRYGTEAFF
>NA|TRBJ2-1|TRBV6-5|once
TGTGCCAGCAGGACGGCTGCGGGGACCTACTACAATGAGCAGTTCTTC
CASRTAAGTYYNEQFF
>NA|TRBJ1-6|TRBV19|NA
TGTGCCAGTAGTATAGTCGGAAGCTCCTATAATTCACCCCTCCACTTT
CASSIVGSSYNSPLHF
>NA|TRBJ2-5|TRBV20-1|few
TGCAGTGCTATCCACGGGGAGACCCAGTACTTC
CSAIHGETQYF
>NA|TRBJ1-6|TRBV10-3|many
TGTGCCATCAGTGAGGAGTTTCGTGGGTCACCCCTCCACTTT
CAISEEFRGSPLHF
>NA|TRBJ2-2|TRBV5-1|NA
TGCGCCAGCAGCCCCGGGACGAACACCGGGGAGCTGTTTTTT
CASSPGTNTGELFF
>NA|TRBJ2-3|TRBV4-1|few
TGCGCCAGCAGCCAAGATCGGGGAAGCACAGATACGCAGTATTTT
CASSQDRGSTDTQYF
>NA|TRBJ2-1|TRBV10-3|many
TGTGCCATCAGTGTCGGCCTACCAAATGAGCAGTTCTTC
CAISVGLPNEQFF
>TRBD1|TRBJ1-2|TRBV27|few
TGTGCCAGCACCCCACAGGGGGGTAACTATGGCTACACCTTC
CASTPQGGNYGYTF
>TRBD2|TRBJ2-1|TRBV2|many
TGTGCCAGCAGTTCGGCGAGCGGGGGCTACAATGAGCAGTTCTTC
CASSSASGGYNEQFF
>TRBD1|TRBJ2-1|TRBV19|many
TGTGCCAGTAGTATTCCGGGACAGGGCGACAATGAGCAGTTCTTC
CASSIPGQGDNEQFF
>NA|TRBJ1-1|TRBV6-6|NA
TGTGCCAGCAGCCAACGGCCGGCGGGTATGAACACTGAAGCTTTCTTT
CASSQRPAGMNTEAFF
>NA|TRBJ2-5|TRBV15|few
TGTGCCACCAGCAGAGATCGTCGGCAGGGTCAAGAGACCCAGTACTTC
CATSRDRRQGQETQYF
>NA|TRBJ1-2|TRBV24-1|NA
TGTGCCACCAGTGGGGGTAACTATGGCTACACCTTC
CATSGGNYGYTF
>NA|TRBJ1-1|TRBV5-1|once
TGCGCCAGCAGCTTGGCCGACTGGGACATGAACACTGAAGCTTTCTTT
CASSLADWDMNTEAFF
>NA|TRBJ1-5|TRBV4-1|few
TGCGCCAGCAGCCCGACAGGCGAGAAGAAGCCCCAGCATTTT
CASSPTGEKKPQHF
>NA|TRBJ1-3|TRBV6-6|NA
TGTGCCAGCAGTTACTCGAACAGGGACTATGGAAACACCATATATTTT
CASSYSNRDYGNTIYF